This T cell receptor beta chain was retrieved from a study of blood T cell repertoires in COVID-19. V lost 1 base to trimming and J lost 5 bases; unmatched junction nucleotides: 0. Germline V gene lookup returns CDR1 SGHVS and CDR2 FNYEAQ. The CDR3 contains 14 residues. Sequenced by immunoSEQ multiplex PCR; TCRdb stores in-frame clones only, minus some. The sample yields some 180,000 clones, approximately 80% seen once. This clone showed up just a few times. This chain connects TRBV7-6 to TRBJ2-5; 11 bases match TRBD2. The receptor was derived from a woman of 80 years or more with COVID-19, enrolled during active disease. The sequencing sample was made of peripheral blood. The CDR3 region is CASSLVAGGETQYF. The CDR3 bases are TGTGCCAGCAGCTTAGTAGCGGGGGGGGAGACCCAGTACTTC.